The entry below gives a single TCR beta chain sequence along with its context. Per germline, CDR1 SEHNR and CDR2 FQNEAQ (reference sequence). Trimming pared 5 bases from V and 0 bases from J, leaving 11 bases between. The CDR3 consists of 15 residues. The data belong to a study of T cell responses to AZD1222 COVID-19 vaccine. TCRdb's table, derived via immunoSEQ multiplex PCR, lists solely in-frame clones and lacks some. The top ten hold approximately 8.8% of the sample, which has 100,000 to 150,000 clones, over 75% seen once. The sequence came from an adult in good health. This chain connects TRBV7-9 to TRBJ1-3; D is unresolved. This material consisted of peripheral blood, taken on day 0 of AZD1222 vaccination. CDR3 nucleotide sequence: TGTGCCAGCAGCCGCGGTGGGTACTCTGGAAACACCATATATTTT. Encoded protein: CASSRGGYSGNTIYF.